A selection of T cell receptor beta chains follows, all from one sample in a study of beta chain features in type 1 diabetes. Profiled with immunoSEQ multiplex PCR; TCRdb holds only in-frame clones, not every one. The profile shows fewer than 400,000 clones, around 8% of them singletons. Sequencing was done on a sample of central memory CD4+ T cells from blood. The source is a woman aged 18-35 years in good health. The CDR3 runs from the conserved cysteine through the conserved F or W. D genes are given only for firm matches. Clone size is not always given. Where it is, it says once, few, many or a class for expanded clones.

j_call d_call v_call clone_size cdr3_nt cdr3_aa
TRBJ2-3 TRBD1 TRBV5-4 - TGTGCCAGCAGCTCTACAGGGGAAGTGTATACGCAGTATTTT CASSSTGEVYTQYF
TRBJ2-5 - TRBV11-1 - TGTGCCAGCAGCTCGACACTTCAAGAGACCCAGTACTTC CASSSTLQETQYF
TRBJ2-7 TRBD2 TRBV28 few TGTGCCAGCAGTTTGACTAGCGGGAGGGTTGTTTCGCACGAGCAGTACTTC CASSLTSGRVVSHEQYF
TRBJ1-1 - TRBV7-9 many TGTGCCAGCAGCCGTGACAGGCTGAACACTGAAGCTTTCTTT CASSRDRLNTEAFF
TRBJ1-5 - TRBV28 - TGTGCCAGCGGCGGAGAAAATCATCAGCCCCAGCATTTT CASGGENHQPQHF
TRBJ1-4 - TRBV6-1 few TGTGCCAGCAGGGAGGGAGTAGAAAAACTGTTTTTT CASREGVEKLFF
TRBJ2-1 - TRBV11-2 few TGTGCCAGCAGCTTAGCGCGGGGCGTCTCCTACAATGAGCAGTTCTTC CASSLARGVSYNEQFF
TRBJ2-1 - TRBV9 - TGTGCCAGCAGCGTAGTTAGGACGGAATACAATGAGCAGTTCTTC CASSVVRTEYNEQFF
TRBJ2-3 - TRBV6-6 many TGTGCCAGTTCTAGCACAGATACGCAGTATTTT CASSSTDTQYF
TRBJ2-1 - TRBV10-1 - TGCGCCAGCAGTGTTAGTGTGGGGGTCTGGGGTGAGCAGTTCTTC CASSVSVGVWGEQFF
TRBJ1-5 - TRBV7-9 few TGTGCCAGCAGCCCTGGTGCCAGTAGCAATCAGCCCCAGCATTTT CASSPGASSNQPQHF
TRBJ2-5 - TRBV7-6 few TGTGCCAGCAGCTTAGGTACGGGGAGGAAGACCCAGTACTTC CASSLGTGRKTQYF
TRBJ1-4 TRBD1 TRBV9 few TGTGCCAGCAGCGTGGGACAGGGCAATGAAAAACTGTTTTTT CASSVGQGNEKLFF
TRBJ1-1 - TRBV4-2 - TGTGCCAGCAGCCTCTACGGGGGTGGTGAAGCTTTCTTT CASSLYGGGEAFF
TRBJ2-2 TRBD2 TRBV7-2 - TGTGCCAGCAGCTTAGCTAGCGGGAGCGCCGGGGAGCTGTTTTTT CASSLASGSAGELFF
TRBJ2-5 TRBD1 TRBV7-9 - TGTGCCAGCAGCACCGGGACAGGCGGAGAGACCCAGTACTTC CASSTGTGGETQYF
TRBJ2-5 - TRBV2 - TGTGCCAGCAATTTACGCCAAGAGACCCAGTACTTC CASNLRQETQYF
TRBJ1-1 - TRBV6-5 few TGTGCCAGCAGTTACCTCAGGGACACTGAAGCTTTCTTT CASSYLRDTEAFF
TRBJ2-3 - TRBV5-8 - TGTGCCAGCAGCTTGCACCTAGCTGACGATACGCAGTATTTT CASSLHLADDTQYF
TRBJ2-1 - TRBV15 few TGTGCCACCAGCAGAGATCGGACACCCTCCTACAATGAGCAGTTCTTC CATSRDRTPSYNEQFF
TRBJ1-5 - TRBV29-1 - TGCAGCGTCGGACAGTTCAATCAGCCCCAGCATTTT CSVGQFNQPQHF
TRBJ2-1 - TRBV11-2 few TGTGCCAGCAGCTTAGAGGGTATCGCCCGACCCCCACACAATGAGCAGTTCTTC CASSLEGIARPPHNEQFF
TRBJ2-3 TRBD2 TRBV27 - TGTGCCAGCAGTTTATCGAAGGGGACTAGCAGGCCAGATACGCAGTATTTT CASSLSKGTSRPDTQYF
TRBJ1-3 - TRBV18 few TGTGCCAGCTCACCAGAATTCTCCTCTGGAAACACCATATATTTT CASSPEFSSGNTIYF
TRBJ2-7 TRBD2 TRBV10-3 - TGTGCCATCAGCGCGGGACTAGCAGGGTCCTACGAGCAGTACTTC CAISAGLAGSYEQYF
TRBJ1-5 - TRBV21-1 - TGTGCCAGCAGCGCTCACCGGACCTATCATCCCAATCAGCCCCAGCATTTT CASSAHRTYHPNQPQHF
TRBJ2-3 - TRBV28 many TGTGCCAGCAGCGGGAACTCCTTTCAGACAGATACGCAGTATTTT CASSGNSFQTDTQYF
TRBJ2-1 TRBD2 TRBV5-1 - TGCGCCAGCAGCTTGGGTAGCGGGAGTCCCTACAATGAGCAGTTCTTC CASSLGSGSPYNEQFF
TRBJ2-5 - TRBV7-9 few TGTGCCAGCAGCTCGCAGACCCGGGGTCCGGACTTC CASSSQTRGPDF
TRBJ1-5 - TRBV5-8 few TGTGCCAGCAGCTTGGGACGTCAGCCCCAGCATTTT CASSLGRQPQHF
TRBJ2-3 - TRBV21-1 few TGTGCCAGCAGCAAAGAGGATAGCTCTCCCCCAGATACGCAGTATTTT CASSKEDSSPPDTQYF
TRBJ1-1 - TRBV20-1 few TGCAGTGCTAGCGAGTGGGAAGCTTTCTTT CSASEWEAFF
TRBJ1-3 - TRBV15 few TGTGCCACCAGCAGAGATCAATACTCTGGAAACACCATATATTTT CATSRDQYSGNTIYF